This paragraph reports one TCR beta chain. This specimen belongs to a study of shared clonotypes between healthy human individuals. Here immunoSEQ multiplex PCR was the method, and the copy in TCRdb shows in-frame clones only, minus some. The data contain some 2 million clones, 85% to 95% of them singletons. Looked up from germline, CDR1 is ENHRY and CDR2 is SYGVKD. V lost 0 bases and J 8 bases, leaving 11 bases between the germline ends. The CDR3 extends over 14 amino acids. Sample: naive CD4+ T cells sorted from blood. The subset is: CD45RA+ positively selected. This clonotype was sampled from a man between 18 and 35 years old in good health. The rearrangement links TRBV10-3 to TRBJ2-1, with D hard to call. The CDR3 loop is CAISESVTIDEQFF. The CDR3 DNA follows: TGTGCCATCAGTGAGTCCGTGACAATCGATGAGCAGTTCTTC.